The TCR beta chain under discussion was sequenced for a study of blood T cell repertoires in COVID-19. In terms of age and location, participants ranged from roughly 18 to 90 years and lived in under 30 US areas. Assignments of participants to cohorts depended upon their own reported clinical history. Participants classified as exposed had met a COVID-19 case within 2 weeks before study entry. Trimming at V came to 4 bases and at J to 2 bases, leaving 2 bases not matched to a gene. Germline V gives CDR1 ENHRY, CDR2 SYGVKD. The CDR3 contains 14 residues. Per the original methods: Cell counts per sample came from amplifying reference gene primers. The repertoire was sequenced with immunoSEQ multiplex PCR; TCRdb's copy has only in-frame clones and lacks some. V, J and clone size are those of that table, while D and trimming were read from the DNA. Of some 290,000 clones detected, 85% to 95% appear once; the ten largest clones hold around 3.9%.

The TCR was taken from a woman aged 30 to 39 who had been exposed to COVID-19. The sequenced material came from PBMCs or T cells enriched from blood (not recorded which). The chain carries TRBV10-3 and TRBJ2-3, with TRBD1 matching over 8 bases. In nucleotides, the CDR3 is TGTGCCATCAGTGGGACAGGGACCACAGATACGCAGTATTTT. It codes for CAISGTGTTDTQYF.